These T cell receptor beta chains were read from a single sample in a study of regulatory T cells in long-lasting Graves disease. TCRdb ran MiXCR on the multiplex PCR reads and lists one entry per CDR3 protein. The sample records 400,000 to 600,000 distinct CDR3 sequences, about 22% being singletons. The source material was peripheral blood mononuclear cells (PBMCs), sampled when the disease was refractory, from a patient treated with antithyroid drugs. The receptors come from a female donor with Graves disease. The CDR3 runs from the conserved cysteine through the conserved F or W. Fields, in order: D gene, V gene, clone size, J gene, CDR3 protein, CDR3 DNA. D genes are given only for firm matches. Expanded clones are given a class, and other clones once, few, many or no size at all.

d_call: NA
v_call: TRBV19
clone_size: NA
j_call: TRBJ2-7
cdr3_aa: CASSNFPTYEQYF
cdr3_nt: TGTGCCAGTAGTAACTTTCCGACCTACGAGCAGTACTTC

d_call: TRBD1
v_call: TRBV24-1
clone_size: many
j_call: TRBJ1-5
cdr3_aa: CATSDPGQGAFQPQHF
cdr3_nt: TGTGCCACCAGTGATCCGGGACAGGGGGCCTTTCAGCCCCAGCATTTT

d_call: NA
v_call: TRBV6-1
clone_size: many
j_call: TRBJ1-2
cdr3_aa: CAERPLGLGDYGYTF
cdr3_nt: TGTGCCGAACGCCCCTTGGGGCTTGGAGACTATGGCTACACCTTC

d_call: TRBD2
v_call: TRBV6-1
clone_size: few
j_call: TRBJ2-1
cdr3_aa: CASRRSGRANEQFF
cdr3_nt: TGTGCCAGCAGACGGAGCGGGAGGGCCAATGAGCAGTTCTTC

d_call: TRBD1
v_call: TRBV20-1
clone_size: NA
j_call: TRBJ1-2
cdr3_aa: CSASIGTDYGYTF
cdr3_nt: TGCAGTGCTTCAATAGGGACAGACTATGGCTACACCTTC

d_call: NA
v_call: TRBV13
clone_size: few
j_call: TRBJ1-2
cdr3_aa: CASSLAGDNYGYTF
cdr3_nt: TGTGCCAGCAGCCTGGCGGGAGATAACTATGGCTACACCTTC

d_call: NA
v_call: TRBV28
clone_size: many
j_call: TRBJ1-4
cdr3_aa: CASSFALNEKLFF
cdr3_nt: TGTGCCAGCAGTTTCGCCCTTAATGAAAAACTGTTTTTT

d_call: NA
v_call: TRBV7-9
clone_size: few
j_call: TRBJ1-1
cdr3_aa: CASSLETVDTEAFF
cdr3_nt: TGTGCCAGCAGCTTAGAGACAGTGGACACTGAAGCTTTCTTT

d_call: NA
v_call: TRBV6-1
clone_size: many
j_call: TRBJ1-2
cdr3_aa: CASSRAHRSNYGYTF
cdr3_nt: TGTGCCAGCAGCAGGGCCCACAGAAGTAACTATGGCTACACCTTC

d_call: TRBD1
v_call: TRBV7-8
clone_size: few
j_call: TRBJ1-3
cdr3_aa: CASSYTGATSSGNTIYF
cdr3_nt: TGTGCCAGCAGCTATACAGGGGCCACTAGCTCTGGAAACACCATATATTTT

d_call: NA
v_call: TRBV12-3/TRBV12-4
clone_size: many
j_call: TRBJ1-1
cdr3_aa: CASSWDPSWSTEAFF
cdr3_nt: TGTGCCAGCAGTTGGGACCCCTCCTGGAGCACTGAAGCTTTCTTT

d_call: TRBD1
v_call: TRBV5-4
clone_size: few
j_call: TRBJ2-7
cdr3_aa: CASSGRQGKTYEQYF
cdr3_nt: TGTGCCAGCAGCGGAAGACAGGGAAAGACCTACGAGCAGTACTTC

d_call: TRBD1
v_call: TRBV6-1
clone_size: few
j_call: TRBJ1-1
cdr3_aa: CASSPLGQENTEAFF
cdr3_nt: TGTGCCAGCAGCCCCTTAGGACAGGAGAACACTGAAGCTTTCTTT

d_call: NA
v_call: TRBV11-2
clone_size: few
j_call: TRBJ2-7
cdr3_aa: CASSLNWGIYEQYF
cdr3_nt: TGTGCCAGCAGCTTAAACTGGGGTATCTACGAGCAGTACTTC

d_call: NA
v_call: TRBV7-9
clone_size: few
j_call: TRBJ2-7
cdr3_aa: CASSKSGVGLYEQYF
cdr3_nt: TGTGCCAGCAGCAAATCCGGGGTAGGCCTCTACGAGCAGTACTTC

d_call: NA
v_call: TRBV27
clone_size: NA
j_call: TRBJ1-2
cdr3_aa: CASSFSAGLSYGYTF
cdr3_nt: TGTGCCAGCAGTTTTTCGGCAGGGCTGTCCTATGGCTACACCTTC

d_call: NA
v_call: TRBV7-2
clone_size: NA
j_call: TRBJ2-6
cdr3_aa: CASSLAGVGTGANVLTF
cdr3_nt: TGTGCCAGCAGCTTAGCGGGGGTTGGGACTGGGGCCAACGTCCTGACTTTC

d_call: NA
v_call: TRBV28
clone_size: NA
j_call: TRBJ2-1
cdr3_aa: CASATWVSSSYNEQFF
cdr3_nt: TGTGCCAGCGCTACGTGGGTTAGTAGCTCCTACAATGAGCAGTTCTTC

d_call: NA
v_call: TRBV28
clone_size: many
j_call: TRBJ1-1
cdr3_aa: CASNSPGAVEAFF
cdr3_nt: TGTGCCAGCAATTCACCAGGGGCAGTAGAAGCTTTCTTT

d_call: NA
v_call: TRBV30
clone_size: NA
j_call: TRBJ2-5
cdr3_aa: CAWAGFQETQYF
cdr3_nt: TGTGCCTGGGCCGGCTTCCAAGAGACCCAGTACTTC

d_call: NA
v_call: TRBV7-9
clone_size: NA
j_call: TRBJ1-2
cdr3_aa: CASSDSTHGYTF
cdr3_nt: TGTGCCAGCAGCGACTCGACACATGGCTACACCTTC

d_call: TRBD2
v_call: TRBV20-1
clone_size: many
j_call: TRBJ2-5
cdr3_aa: CSARDPLASGTQETQYF
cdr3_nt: TGCAGTGCTAGAGATCCTCTGGCTAGCGGGACTCAAGAGACCCAGTACTTC

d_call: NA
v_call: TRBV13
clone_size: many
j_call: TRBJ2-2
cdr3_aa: CASSYNPSWGNTGELFF
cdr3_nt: TGTGCCAGCAGCTACAACCCTTCCTGGGGGAACACCGGGGAGCTGTTTTTT

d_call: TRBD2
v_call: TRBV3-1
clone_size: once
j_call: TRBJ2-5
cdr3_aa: CASSQDLVSASGHDFQETQYF
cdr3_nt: TGTGCCAGCAGCCAAGATTTAGTTTCGGCTAGCGGGCATGATTTCCAAGAGACCCAGTACTTC

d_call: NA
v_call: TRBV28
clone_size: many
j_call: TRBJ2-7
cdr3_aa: CASSLRADYEQYF
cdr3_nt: TGTGCCAGCAGTTTAAGGGCAGACTACGAGCAGTACTTC

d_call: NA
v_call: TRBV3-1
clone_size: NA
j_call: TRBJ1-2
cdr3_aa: CASSPSRQGPYGYTF
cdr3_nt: TGTGCCAGCAGCCCTTCGAGGCAGGGGCCTTATGGCTACACCTTC

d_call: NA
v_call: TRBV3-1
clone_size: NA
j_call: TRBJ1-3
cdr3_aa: CASSQESGTGNTIYF
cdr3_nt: TGTGCCAGCAGCCAAGAGTCGGGGACTGGAAACACCATATATTTT

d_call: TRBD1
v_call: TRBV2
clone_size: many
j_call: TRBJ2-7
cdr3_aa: CASRSGGVEYEQYF
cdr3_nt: TGTGCCAGCAGGTCAGGGGGCGTCGAATACGAGCAGTACTTC

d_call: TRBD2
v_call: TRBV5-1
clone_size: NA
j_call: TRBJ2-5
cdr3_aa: CASSYFSGGTAETQYF
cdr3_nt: TGCGCCAGCAGTTACTTTAGCGGGGGTACGGCAGAGACCCAGTACTTC

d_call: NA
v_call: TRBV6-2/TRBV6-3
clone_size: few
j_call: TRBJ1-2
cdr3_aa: CAGSYDTNYGYTF
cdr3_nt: TGTGCCGGCAGTTACGACACCAACTATGGCTACACCTTC

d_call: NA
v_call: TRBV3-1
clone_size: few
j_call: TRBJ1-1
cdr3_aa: CASSQDWRNTEAFF
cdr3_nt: TGTGCCAGCAGCCAAGATTGGCGGAACACTGAAGCTTTCTTT

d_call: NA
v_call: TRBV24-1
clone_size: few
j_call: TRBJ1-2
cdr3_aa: CATSDPSRYYGYTF
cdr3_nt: TGTGCCACCAGTGACCCTAGTAGGTACTATGGCTACACCTTC

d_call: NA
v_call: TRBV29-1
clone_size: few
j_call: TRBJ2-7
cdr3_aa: CSVVGGEPKPYEQYF
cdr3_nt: TGCAGCGTTGTGGGTGGAGAGCCGAAACCCTACGAGCAGTACTTC

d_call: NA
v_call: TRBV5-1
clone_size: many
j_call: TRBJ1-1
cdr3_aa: CASSSRQWTTEAFF
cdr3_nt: TGCGCCAGCAGCTCAAGACAGTGGACCACTGAAGCTTTCTTT

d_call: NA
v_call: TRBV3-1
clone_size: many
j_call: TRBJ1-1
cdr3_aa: CASSQGGAGTEAFF
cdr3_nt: TGTGCCAGCAGCCAAGGGGGGGCAGGCACTGAAGCTTTCTTT

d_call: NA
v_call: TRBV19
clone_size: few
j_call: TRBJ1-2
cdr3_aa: CASSNPPALRYGYTF
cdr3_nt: TGTGCCAGTAGTAACCCCCCAGCTCTACGCTATGGCTACACCTTC

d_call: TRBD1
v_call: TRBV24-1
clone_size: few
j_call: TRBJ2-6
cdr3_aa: CATSDPRQGTGANVLTF
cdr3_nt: TGTGCCACCAGTGACCCCCGACAGGGCACTGGGGCCAACGTCCTGACTTTC

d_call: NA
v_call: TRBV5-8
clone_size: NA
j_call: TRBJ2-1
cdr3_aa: CASSLRTYNEQFF
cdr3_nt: TGTGCCAGCAGCTTGCGGACCTACAATGAGCAGTTCTTC

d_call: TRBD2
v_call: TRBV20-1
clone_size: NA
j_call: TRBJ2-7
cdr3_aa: CSASTPPGTSGPFSYEQYF
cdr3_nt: TGCAGTGCTTCAACGCCTCCCGGGACTAGCGGACCCTTCTCCTACGAGCAGTACTTC

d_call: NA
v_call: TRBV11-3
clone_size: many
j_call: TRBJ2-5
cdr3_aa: CASSGPTTGETQYF
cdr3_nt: TGTGCCAGTTCGGGCCCAACGACAGGAGAGACCCAGTACTTC